One TCR beta chain is described in this entry. This clonotype showed up just a few times. Its specific antigen is unknown. There are no base qualities to consult, and no much larger clone falls within one base. These data come from a study of T-cell memory formation after mild COVID-19 listed by TCRdb under 2021. For the wider study: TCR sequence clusters from the two donors were found to be largely donor specific. In two donors, T-cell clones that expanded and contracted after mild COVID-19 were followed by sequencing TCRalpha and TCRbeta repertoires longitudinally. Two young, previously healthy adult volunteers, one female and one male, were included in the cohort. Paper-wide results and their limitations: Balanced CD4/CD8 phenotypes were observed for clones contracting from day 15 to 85, whereas a bias towards CD4+ was observed for a second wave of clones expanding from day 15 to 37. Contracting CD4+ clones were located mainly in the CM and EM memory subsets, whereas CD8+ clones were found to be enriched in EMRA. Whether the second-wave clones peaking on day 37 were SARS-CoV-2 specific was not confirmed. Only two mild cases were covered in the study, and larger cohorts including severe cases with pre-infection samples were considered necessary. Some responding clones were detected in pre-infection memory, which suggested that pre-existing cross-reactive memory T cells had joined the SARS-CoV-2 response.

TCRdb names Illumina NovaSeq 6000 as the instrument used. Using 5'RACE with constant-segment primers, TCRalpha and TCRbeta cDNA libraries were constructed, with sample barcodes and unique molecular identifiers added in the process. RNA was extracted from every sample with Trizol reagent. Libraries were amplified in two PCR steps, with a second sample barcode and Illumina TruSeq adapters added in the second step. Sequencing of libraries was performed on an Illumina NovaSeq with 2 x 150 bp paired-end reads. In the authors' own workflow: Reads were demultiplexed and collapsed into UMI-guided consensus sequences with migec v1.2.7. Using mixcr v2.1.11, the UMI consensuses were aligned to TRA and TRB V and J templates and assembled into clonotypes. A clonotype was counted as expanded or contracted only when both edgeR and NoisET called the clonotype significant, with the noise models trained on biological replicates. For edgeR calls, the cutoffs were a false discovery rate-adjusted p below 0.01 and a log2 fold-change threshold of 1. As an exploratory analysis of dynamics, max-normalized trajectories of the 1000 most abundant clonotypes were examined by PCA with hierarchical clustering. Separately sequenced CD4+ and CD8+ repertoires were used to assign the CD4 or CD8 phenotype of responding clones. TCRdb itself trimmed the public reads at Q25 with fastp, ran MiXCR and retained productive beta chains. Rows are combined by CDR3 protein, so each entry shows the most common genes and DNA. For this entry, the V and J calls and clone size follow TCRdb and not the study's own pipeline. This sample gives roughly 100,000 distinct CDR3 sequences in total; over 10% of them show up just once. The top ten hold around 25% of the sample.

The CDR3 runs 12 amino acids, cysteine and phenylalanine included. Only the CDR3 portion is preserved as DNA: 36 bases, with reading frame beginning at the first base. Based on the germline V gene, the CDR1 and CDR2 sequences are SGHRS and YFSETQ. Trimming at the junction amounts to 0 bases on V and 7 bases on J, and the germline ends lie 5 bases apart. PBMCs were isolated by Ficoll-Paque density gradient centrifugation. This receptor was obtained from an adult woman who had mild COVID-19 (a few samples of this study predate the infection). The sample titles of this study are shuffled in the database, so cell type and time point are left out; the donor was told from shared clones. The sequencing input was PBMCs or a T cell subset sorted from them (not recorded which). The sequence links TRBV5-1 to TRBJ2-1, with the D gene uncertain. The nucleotides are TGCGCCAGCAGCTTGGACCAGAATGAGCAGTTCTTC. This encodes CASSLDQNEQFF.